This TCR beta chain was observed in a study of STAT5B mutations in CD4+ large granular lymphocyte leukemia. This clone turned up a few times. V gave up 2 bases and J gave up 3 bases, with 10 bases separating them. The CDR3 is 15 amino acids. CDR1 and CDR2 from the germline V gene are MNHEY and SVGAGI. Clones were sequenced by immunoSEQ multiplex PCR, and TCRdb holds only the in-frame ones, with some missing. The data show approximately 21,000 clones, 78% seen once. The sample comprised CD4+ T cells from blood buffy coats. This chain links TRBV6-5 with TRBJ1-4; the D is unclear. This receptor was taken from a human donor in good health. This CDR3 reads CASSYVQTANEKLFF. The CDR3 DNA reads TGTGCCAGCAGTTACGTACAAACAGCTAATGAAAAACTGTTTTTT.